This T cell receptor beta chain is from a study of T cell responses to AZD1222 COVID-19 vaccine. Whole-study findings and limits: The study found Spike-specific TCR breadth and depth rose after two AZD1222 doses. Females outnumbered males among donors, who were mostly white British; clonal diversity was possibly underestimated. The peak T cell response came first, and repertoires were sampled only after it.

Data came from immunoSEQ multiplex PCR; TCRdb stores just in-frame clones and leaves some out. The sample includes some 170,000 clones, 88% of them seen just once. Concerning this clone: Its antigen is undetermined.

This clonotype was sampled from an adult who received the AZD1222 COVID-19 vaccine. The sample was peripheral blood, taken 28 days after the second AZD1222 dose.

CDR3 in DNA: TGTGCCAGCAGCTTAGCTCGGGGGCAGGTGGTTGGGACCCAGTACTTC. Residues: CASSLARGQVVGTQYF. The chain has TRBV7-2 and TRBJ2-5; the D call may be TRBD1 or TRBD2 (6 bases each). Germline V gives CDR1 SGHTA, CDR2 FQGNSA. This CDR3 region has 16 residues. V gave up 0 bases and J gave up 7 bases, with 18 bases separating them.